The present T cell receptor (beta chain) was sequenced within a study of a mutant IDH1 vaccine in newly diagnosed glioma. For the study at large: Eight vaccine doses were administered to patients at weeks 1, 3, 5, 7, 11, 15, 19 and 23.

Data came from immunoSEQ multiplex PCR; TCRdb stores just in-frame clones and leaves some out. The sample has 55,000 to 70,000 clones; roughly 90% are singletons. This clone was seen once. Its antigen is undetermined. Per the germline V gene, CDR1 is SGHDT and CDR2 is YYEEEE. The CDR3 is made up of 14 amino acids. V lost 3 bases and J lost 5, with 12 bases in between. The time point denotes: week 11, during vaccination. Vaccination comprised doses that each held 300 ug of mutant IDH1 20-mer peptide, plus topical imiquimod. The J gene is TRBJ2-1, the V gene TRBV5-6, with a possible D match to TRBD1 (7 bases). Sequenced here: PBMCs, sampled from a glioma patient whose treatment included an IDH1 peptide vaccine. The TCR originated in a man in his forties with glioma. Written as DNA, the CDR3 is TGTGCCAGCAGCTGGACAGGAGGGGACAATGAGCAGTTCTTC. As protein: CASSWTGGDNEQFF.